This T cell receptor beta chain was captured by sequencing in a study of immune evolution from preneoplasia to lung adenocarcinoma. Profiling relied on immunoSEQ multiplex PCR, and the TCRdb table lists in-frame clones only, not all of them. The sample consists of 10,000 or so clones, around 79% of them appearing once. The CDR3 length is 15 residues. Per the germline V gene, CDR1 is KGHSH and CDR2 is LQKENI. Deletions cut 3 bases from V and 1 base from J, with 12 bases between. This chain links TRBV18 with TRBJ1-1; possibly TRBD1 for D (5 bases). The TCR comes from a donor at least 70 years old with lung adenocarcinoma. The sequencing input was FFPE minimally invasive lung adenocarcinoma tissue. Written as DNA, the CDR3 is TGTGCCAGCTCACCCGCGAGGGGAGGGAACACTGAAGCTTTCTTT. It yields the protein CASSPARGGNTEAFF. Using reference TRBV18 and TRBJ1-1 for the parts outside the CDR3, the full variable domain is NAGVMQNPRHLVRRRGQEARLRCSPMKGHSHVYWYRQLPEEGLKFMVYLQKENIIDESGMPKERFSAEFPKEGPSILRIQQVVRGDSAAYFCASSPARGGNTEAFFGQGTRLTVV.